These 27 T cell receptor beta chains share one sample of origin, sequenced in a study of shared clonotypes between healthy human individuals. Some clones are missing from TCRdb's copy, which holds only in-frame ones; the method was immunoSEQ multiplex PCR. The data contain some 530,000 clones, over 70% of them singletons. The sequencing input was PBMCs. Source of these receptors: a woman aged 40 to 50 in good health. Some clones in this sample may be carry-over from other donors' samples.

For this clone: This is likely an artifact of a read error, given a far larger clone one base away. Other DNA sequences within the sample encode an identical CDR3. The chain combines TRBV6-1 with TRBJ2-1, with a weak D call TRBD1 (7 bases). Germline CDR1 reads MNHNS; CDR2 reads SASEGT. CDR3 length: 15 residues. Here the CDR3 reads CASSEEGAGGHEQFF. The DNA for the CDR3 is TGTGCCAGTAGTGAAGAGGGGGCAGGGGGGCATGAGCAGTTCTTC.

The gene calls are TRBV28 and TRBJ2-5; TRBD2 matches at 12 bases. Losses at the gene ends were 5 bases for V and 5 bases for J; bases not matched to a gene: 12. This CDR3 is 17 amino acids long. Germline CDR1 and CDR2: MDHEN and SYDVKM. The CDR3 DNA reads as TGTGCCAGCAGTCCCCGACTAGCGGGAGTCGTAGGGGAGACCCAGTACTTC. It codes for CASSPRLAGVVGETQYF.

The V call is TRBV11-3, the J call TRBJ2-6, with 10 bases identical to TRBD1. From germline, CDR1 is SGHNT and CDR2 YENEEA. The CDR3 covers 19 residues. Trimming took 0 bases from V and 0 from J; bases not matched to a gene: 5. The DNA for the CDR3 is TGTGCCAGCAGCTTAGAGGGGACAGGGGCTCCCTCTGGGGCCAACGTCCTGACTTTC. It specifies CASSLEGTGAPSGANVLTF.

Notes on this clone: A far larger clone differs by one base, so this is likely a read error. The final CDR3 position lacks the conserved phenylalanine or tryptophan, pointing to a likely read error. The sample carries other DNA sequences with the same CDR3. The chain links TRBV11-2 to TRBJ1-2, with unresolved D. V was shortened by 3 bases and J by 5 bases, with 7 bases between the two germline ends. The CDR3 has 12 amino acids. The germline V gene has CDR1 SGHAT and CDR2 FQNNGV. The CDR3 nucleotides are TGTGCCAGCAGCTTTACGGCTTATGGCTACACCCTC. It yields the protein CASSFTAYGYTL.

This clone was picked up one time. This may stem from a read error, because a much larger clone lies one nucleotide away. The J gene is TRBJ2-1, the V gene TRBV5-1; TRBD2 agrees at 9 bases. Trimming took 4 bases from V and 3 from J; bases not matched to a gene: 17. Germline CDR1 SGHRS, CDR2 YFSETQ. CDR3 length: 19 residues. As DNA, the CDR3 is TGCGCCAGCAGCCTCTTCGTGCTGTCGACTAGCGGAGACTACAATGAGCAGTTCTTC. Its protein product is CASSLFVLSTSGDYNEQFF.

With respect to this clone: A far larger clone differs by one base, so this is likely a read error. V gene TRBV4-2 combines with J gene TRBJ1-1; D ambiguous. CDR1 LGHNA and CDR2 YNFKEQ come from the germline V gene. Trimming left V 4 bases short and J 3 bases short, with 18 bases between. There are 16 residues in the CDR3. The CDR3 is CASSPWIGIADTEAFF. DNA for the CDR3: TGTGCCAGCAGCCCGTGGATAGGGATTGCGGACACTGAAGCTTTCTTT.

The count of this clone is one. The rearrangement joins TRBV6-1 to TRBJ2-7; D gene uncertain. Germline V gene lookup returns CDR1 MNHNS and CDR2 SASEGT. The ends were cut back, 2 bases at V and 3 bases at J, with 14 bases in the middle. The CDR3 extends over 15 amino acids. For the CDR3, the DNA is TGTGCCAGCAGTGAATTAAACAGAAGTTACTACGAGCAGTACTTC. Residues: CASSELNRSYYEQYF.

The table lists this clone with a few counts. This rearrangement joins TRBV15 to TRBJ2-2, with 8 bases aligning to TRBD2. Germline loops: CDR1 LNHNV, CDR2 YYDKDF (reference sequence). This CDR3 spans 14 amino acids. V gave up 3 bases and J gave up 11 bases; unmatched junction bases: 8. CDR3 nucleotides: TGTGCCACCAGCAGGCGAGCGGGAGTGGATGAGCTGTTTTTT. It codes for CATSRRAGVDELFF.

Regarding this clone: The likely explanation is a read error, given a far larger clone one base away. The same CDR3 can be traced to other DNA sequences in this sample. V is TRBV5-1 and J is TRBJ1-4, with D possibly TRBD1 on 5 matching bases. V dropped 0 bases and J dropped 3 bases, with 15 bases sitting between them. Germline V gene sequence: CDR1 SGHRS, CDR2 YFSETQ. The CDR3 covers 17 residues. CDR3 in DNA: TGCGCCAGCAGCTTGGCTGGGAGGGGTGCAGCTAATGAAAAACTGTTTTTT. It codes for CASSLAGRGAANEKLFF. The whole variable domain, filled in from reference TRBV5-1 and TRBJ1-4, reads KAGVTQTPRYLIKTRGQQVTLSCSPISGHRSVSWYQQTPGQGLQFLFEYFSETQRNKGNFPGRFSGRQFSNSRSEMNVSTLELGDSALYLCASSLAGRGAANEKLFFGSGTQLSVL.

This clone appeared once. This chain uses TRBV29-1 with TRBJ2-7, with D unclear. Germline CDR1 SQVTM, CDR2 ANQGSEA. The V end was cut by 6 bases, the J end by 1 base, with 10 bases between. The CDR3 extends over 12 amino acids. The CDR3: CSVWGESYEQYF. The CDR3 DNA reads TGCAGCGTATGGGGTGAGTCCTACGAGCAGTACTTC.

This clone was seen a single time. The chain links TRBV18 to TRBJ2-5, with TRBD2 identical over 13 bases. Germline CDR1 is KGHSH and CDR2 is LQKENI. V shed 5 bases and J 3 bases; nucleotides not matched to a gene: 6. CDR3 length: 16 amino acids. For the CDR3, the DNA is TGTGCCAGCTCAATACTAGCGGGAGGGCCCGAAGAGACCCAGTACTTC. Its protein is CASSILAGGPEETQYF.

The rearrangement joins TRBV15 to TRBJ2-2; D call uncertain. This CDR3 region has 14 residues. V was trimmed by 3 bases and J by 5 bases, leaving 10 bases between them. CDR1 LNHNV and CDR2 YYDKDF come from the germline V gene (reference sequence). The CDR3 DNA is TGTGCCACCAGCAGTTGGCACCTTACCGGGGAGCTGTTTTTT. Residues: CATSSWHLTGELFF.

Points on this clone: Distinct nucleotide sequences in the sample also encode this CDR3. The J gene is TRBJ2-3, the V gene TRBV7-2; 7 bases map to TRBD2. Per germline, CDR1 SGHTA and CDR2 FQGNSA. The CDR3 is 14 amino acids. Trimming at V came to 5 bases and at J to 6 bases, leaving 8 bases not matched to a gene. CDR3 amino acids: CASSAGGGWDTQYF. In nucleotides, the CDR3 is TGTGCCAGCAGCGCCGGCGGGGGTTGGGATACGCAGTATTTT.

J is TRBJ2-1 and V is TRBV5-1; 12 bases match TRBD2. After removal of 2 bases from V and 8 bases from J, the junction contained 8 bases not matched to a gene. The germline V gene encodes CDR1 SGHRS and CDR2 YFSETQ. The CDR3 runs 16 residues. The CDR3 coding sequence is TGCGCCAGCAGCTTCACTAGCGGGAGGAGTTGGGATGAGCAGTTCTTC. This translates into CASSFTSGRSWDEQFF.

This chain joins TRBV5-4 and TRBJ2-7; the D gene is possibly TRBD2 (5 bases). This CDR3 contains 13 residues. CDR1 is SGHNT, CDR2 YYREEE, per germline (reference sequence). V was cut by 2 bases and J by 3 bases, with 9 bases left in between. The CDR3 reads CASSFGVNYEQYF. The CDR3 DNA is TGTGCCAGCAGCTTCGGGGTTAACTACGAGCAGTACTTC.

The chain employs TRBV28 and TRBJ2-5; TRBD1 might be the D (7 bases). CDR1 and CDR2 from the germline V gene are MDHEN and SYDVKM. The CDR3 runs 14 residues. V was trimmed by 5 bases and J by 5 bases, leaving 15 bases between them. CDR3 protein: CASSPPGGLETQYF. CDR3 DNA sequence: TGTGCCAGCAGTCCGCCAGGGGGGTTGGAGACCCAGTACTTC.

This clone appeared a few times. This chain joins TRBV19 and TRBJ1-2; the D is unclear. In germline, CDR1 is LNHDA, CDR2 SQIVND (reference sequence). The CDR3 contains 15 residues. Trimming pared 7 bases from V and 7 bases from J, leaving 22 bases between. In DNA form, the CDR3 reads TGTGCCAGTAATTCACCTACCGGGTCCCGGGGTGGCTACACCTTC. The encoded protein is CASNSPTGSRGGYTF. Full variable domain (missing parts from reference TRBV19 and TRBJ1-2): DGGITQSPKYLFRKEGQNVTLSCEQNLNHDAMYWYRQDPGQGLRLIYYSQIVNDFQKGDIAEGYSVSREKKESFPLTVTSAQKNPTAFYLCASNSPTGSRGGYTFGSGTRLTVV.

This clone occurred once. V gene TRBV29-1 combines with J gene TRBJ2-7; D is possibly TRBD1 (5 bases). CDR3 length: 13 residues. With 0 bases removed from V and 2 bases from J, the gap between germline ends came to 8 bases. Germline V CDR1 and CDR2: SQVTM, ANQGSEA. CDR3 loop: CSVEEAGTYEQYF. The CDR3 region has the DNA TGCAGCGTTGAAGAGGCAGGGACCTACGAGCAGTACTTC.

As regards this clone: A far larger clone is only one base removed, so a read error is likely. Within the sample, other DNA sequences also encode this same CDR3. The chain couples TRBV6-5 to TRBJ2-7; no clear D gene. The germline V and J ends were trimmed by 6 bases and 1 base, with 13 bases remaining between them. The CDR3 runs 14 residues. The germline gives CDR1 MNHEY, CDR2 SVGAGI. The DNA of the CDR3 is TGTGCCAGCAGGGTAGCTGAGCTATCCTACGAGCAGTACTTC. This encodes CASRVAELSYEQYF.

This clone was counted a few times. A far larger clone is only one base removed, so a read error is likely. This sequence joins TRBV29-1 and TRBJ1-2; D not resolved. CDR1 is SQVTM and CDR2 is ANQGSEA in the germline V gene. The CDR3 contains 14 residues. DNA for the CDR3: TGCAGCGTTGAAAAGTCAGGACGAGGCTATTGCTACACCTTC. The encoded protein is CSVEKSGRGYCYTF.

The chain uses TRBV5-4 and TRBJ2-3; TRBD1 matches at 10 bases. This CDR3 region has 15 residues. In germline, CDR1 is SGHNT, CDR2 YYREEE (reference sequence). V was pared by 6 bases and J by 2 bases, with 6 bases of the junction left unmatched. CDR3 amino acids: CASTPGQGPTDTQYF. The CDR3 DNA is TGTGCCAGCACACCGGGACAGGGGCCCACAGATACGCAGTATTTT.

This clone was recorded only once. This chain links TRBV27 with TRBJ2-7; D unresolved. The germline V gene encodes CDR1 MNHEY and CDR2 SMNVEV (reference sequence). Trimming removed 5 bases at V and 3 bases at J, with 14 bases between. The length of the CDR3 is 14 residues. The CDR3 is CASSLLGPDYEQYF. The CDR3 DNA sequence: TGTGCCAGCAGTCTACTGGGCCCCGACTACGAGCAGTACTTC.

Here the CDR3 DNA reads TGTGCCAGCAGTTTCACAGGGGAGGGGCAGTTCTTC. Its translation: CASSFTGEGQFF. The chain uses TRBV6-5 and TRBJ2-1, with D possibly being TRBD1 or TRBD2 (7 bases each). This CDR3 is 12 amino acids long. The germline V and J ends were trimmed by 4 bases and 12 bases, with 13 bases remaining between them. CDR1 and CDR2 from the germline V gene are MNHEY and SVGAGI.

This sequence joins TRBV7-2 and TRBJ2-1, with TRBD2 matching over 7 bases. The V gene end was trimmed by 4 bases and the J gene end by 6 bases; junction bases not matched to a gene: 0. The CDR3 runs to 12 residues. Looked up from germline, CDR1 is SGHTA and CDR2 is FQGNSA. The CDR3 sequence: CASSWGGNEQFF. The CDR3 DNA reads as TGTGCCAGCAGCTGGGGGGGCAATGAGCAGTTCTTC.

This clone was observed many times. V usage is TRBV18 and J usage is TRBJ1-1; no reliable D call. V lost 2 bases and J lost 7, with 8 bases in between. The CDR3 loop spans 12 amino acids. Per germline, CDR1 KGHSH and CDR2 LQKENI. CDR3 amino acids: CASSPVAGEAFF. The CDR3 nucleotides are TGTGCCAGCTCACCAGTGGCAGGTGAAGCTTTCTTT.

V usage is TRBV5-4 and J usage is TRBJ1-4; 7 bases are a match to TRBD1. Germline CDR1 SGHNT, CDR2 YYREEE (reference sequence). There are 15 residues in the CDR3. J was trimmed by 4 bases and V by 0 bases; bases with no gene match: 3. The CDR3 protein is CASSLAGTVNEKLFF. As DNA, the CDR3 is TGTGCCAGCAGCTTGGCGGGGACAGTTAATGAAAAACTGTTTTTT.

The rearrangement uses TRBV6-5 and TRBJ1-1; D uncertain. CDR3 size: 12 residues. Germline V CDR1 and CDR2: MNHEY, SVGAGI. V lost 4 bases and J 9 bases, leaving 12 bases between the germline ends. The CDR3 nucleotides are TGTGCCAGCAGTTTCCCCCGGTCCCAAGCTTTCTTT. It is translated as CASSFPRSQAFF.